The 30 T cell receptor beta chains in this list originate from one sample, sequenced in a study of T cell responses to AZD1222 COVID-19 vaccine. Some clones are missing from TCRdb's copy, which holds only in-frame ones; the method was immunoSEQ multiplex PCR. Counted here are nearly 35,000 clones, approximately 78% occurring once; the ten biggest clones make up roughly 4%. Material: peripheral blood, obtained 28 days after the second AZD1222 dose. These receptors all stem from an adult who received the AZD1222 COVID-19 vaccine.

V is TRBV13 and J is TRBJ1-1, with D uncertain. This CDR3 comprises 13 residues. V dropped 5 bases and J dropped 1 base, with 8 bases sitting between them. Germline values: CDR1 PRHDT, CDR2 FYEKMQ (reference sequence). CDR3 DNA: TGTGCCAGCAGCCTGACACAGAACACTGAAGCTTTCTTT. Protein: CASSLTQNTEAFF.

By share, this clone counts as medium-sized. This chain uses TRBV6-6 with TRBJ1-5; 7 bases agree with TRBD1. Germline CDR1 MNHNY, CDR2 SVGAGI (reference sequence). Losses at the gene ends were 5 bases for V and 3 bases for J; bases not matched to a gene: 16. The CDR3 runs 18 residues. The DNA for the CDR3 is TGTGCCAGCAGTCGCCAGCTCAGGGTGAGGGGGCTCAATCAGCCCCAGCATTTT. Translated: CASSRQLRVRGLNQPQHF.

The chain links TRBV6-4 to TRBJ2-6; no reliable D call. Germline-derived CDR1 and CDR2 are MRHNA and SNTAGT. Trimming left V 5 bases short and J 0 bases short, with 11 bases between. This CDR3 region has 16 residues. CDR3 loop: CASSPQSNSGANVLTF. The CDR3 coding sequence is TGTGCCAGCAGTCCCCAGTCAAACTCTGGGGCCAACGTCCTGACTTTC.

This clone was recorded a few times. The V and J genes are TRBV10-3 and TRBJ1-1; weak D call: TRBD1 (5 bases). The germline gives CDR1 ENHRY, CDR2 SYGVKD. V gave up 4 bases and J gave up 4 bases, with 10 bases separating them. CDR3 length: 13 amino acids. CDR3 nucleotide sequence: TGTGCCATCAGTGGTGGGCAGGGCACTGAAGCTTTCTTT. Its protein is CAISGGQGTEAFF.

Here the CDR3 DNA reads TGTGCCAGCAGCTCCAAGACTAGCGGCAGGGAGACCCAGTACTTC. Its translation: CASSSKTSGRETQYF. The chain uses TRBV7-2 and TRBJ2-5; the match to TRBD2 covers 9 bases. Germline CDR1 reads SGHTA; CDR2 reads FQGNSA. The length of the CDR3 is 15 residues. After removal of 4 bases from V and 5 bases from J, the junction contained 8 bases not matched to a gene.

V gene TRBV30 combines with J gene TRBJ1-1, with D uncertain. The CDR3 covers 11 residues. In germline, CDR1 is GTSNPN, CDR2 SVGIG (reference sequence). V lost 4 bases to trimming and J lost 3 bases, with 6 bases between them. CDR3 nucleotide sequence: TGTGCCTGGATGAGGGACACTGAAGCTTTCTTT. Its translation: CAWMRDTEAFF. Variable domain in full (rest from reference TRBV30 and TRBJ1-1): SQTIHQWPATLVQPVGSPLSLECTVEGTSNPNLYWYRQAAGRGLQLLFYSVGIGQISSEVPQNLSASRPQDRQFILSSKKLLLSDSGFYLCAWMRDTEAFFGQGTRLTVV.

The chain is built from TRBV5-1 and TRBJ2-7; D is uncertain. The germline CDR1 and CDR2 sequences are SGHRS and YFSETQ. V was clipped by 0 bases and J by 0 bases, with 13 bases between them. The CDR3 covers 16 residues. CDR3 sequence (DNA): TGCGCCAGCAGCTTGGTTTTCGCGGCTCCCTCCTACGAGCAGTACTTC. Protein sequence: CASSLVFAAPSYEQYF.

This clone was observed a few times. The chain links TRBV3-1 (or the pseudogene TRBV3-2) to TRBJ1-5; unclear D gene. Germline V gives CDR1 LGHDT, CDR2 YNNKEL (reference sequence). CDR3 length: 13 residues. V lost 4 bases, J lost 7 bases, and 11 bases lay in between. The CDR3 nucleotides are TGTGCCAGCAGCCGAGGGATTCGGCAGCCCCAGCATTTT. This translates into CASSRGIRQPQHF.

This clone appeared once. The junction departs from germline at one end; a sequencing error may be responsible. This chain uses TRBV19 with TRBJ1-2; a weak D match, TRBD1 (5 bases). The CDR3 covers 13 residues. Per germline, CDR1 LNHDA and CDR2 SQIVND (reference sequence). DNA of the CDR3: TGTGCCAGTAGGATAGGGGTTGTCGGTGGCTACACCTTC. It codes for CASRIGVVGGYTF. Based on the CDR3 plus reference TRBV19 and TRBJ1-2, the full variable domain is DGGITQSPKYLFRKEGQNVTLSCEQNLNHDAMYWYRQDPGQGLRLIYYSQIVNDFQKGDIAEGYSVSREKKESFPLTVTSAQKNPTAFYLCASRIGVVGGYTFGSGTRLTVV.

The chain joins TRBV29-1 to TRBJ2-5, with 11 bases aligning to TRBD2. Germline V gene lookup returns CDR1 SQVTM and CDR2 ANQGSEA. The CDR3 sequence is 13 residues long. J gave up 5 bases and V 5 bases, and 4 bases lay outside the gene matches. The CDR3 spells CSVYSGRAETQYF. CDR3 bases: TGCAGCGTTTATAGCGGGAGGGCGGAGACCCAGTACTTC.

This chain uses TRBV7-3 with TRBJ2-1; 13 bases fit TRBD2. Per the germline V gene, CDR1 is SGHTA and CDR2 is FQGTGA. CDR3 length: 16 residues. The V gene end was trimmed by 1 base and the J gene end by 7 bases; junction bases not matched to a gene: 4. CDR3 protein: CASSLMGTSGKNEQFF. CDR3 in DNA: TGTGCCAGCAGCTTAATGGGGACTAGCGGGAAGAATGAGCAGTTCTTC.

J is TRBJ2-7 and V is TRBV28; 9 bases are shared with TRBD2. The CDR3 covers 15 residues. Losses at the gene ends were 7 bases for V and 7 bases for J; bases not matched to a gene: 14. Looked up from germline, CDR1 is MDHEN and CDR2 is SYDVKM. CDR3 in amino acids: CASTGGGAKDREQYF. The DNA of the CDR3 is TGTGCCAGCACGGGCGGGGGGGCCAAAGATAGGGAGCAGTACTTC.

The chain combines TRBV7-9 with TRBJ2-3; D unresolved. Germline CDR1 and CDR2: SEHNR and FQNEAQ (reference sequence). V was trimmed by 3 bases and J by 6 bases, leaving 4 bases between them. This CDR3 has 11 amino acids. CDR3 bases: TGTGCCAGCAGCTTGAGTGATACGCAGTATTTT. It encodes CASSLSDTQYF.

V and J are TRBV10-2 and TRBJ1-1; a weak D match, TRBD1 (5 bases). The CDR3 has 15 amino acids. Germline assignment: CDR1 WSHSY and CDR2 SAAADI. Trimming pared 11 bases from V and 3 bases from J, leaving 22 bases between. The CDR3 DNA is TGCGCCGCCCGAGTAAGGCAGGGATATGACACTGAAGCTTTCTTT. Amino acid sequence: CAARVRQGYDTEAFF.

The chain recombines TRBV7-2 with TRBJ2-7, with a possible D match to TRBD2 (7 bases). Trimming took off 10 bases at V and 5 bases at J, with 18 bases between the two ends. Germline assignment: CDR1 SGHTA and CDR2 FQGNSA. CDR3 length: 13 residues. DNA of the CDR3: TGTGCCATAGGGGGGGGATCGGTAAACGAGCAGTACTTC. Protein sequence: CAIGGGSVNEQYF.

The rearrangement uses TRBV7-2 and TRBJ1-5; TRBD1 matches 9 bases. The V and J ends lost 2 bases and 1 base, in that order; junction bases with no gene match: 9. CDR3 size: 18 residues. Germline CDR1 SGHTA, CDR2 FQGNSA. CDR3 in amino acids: CASSLMRRDRVSNQPQHF. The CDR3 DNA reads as TGTGCCAGCAGCTTAATGAGAAGGGACAGGGTCAGCAATCAGCCCCAGCATTTT.

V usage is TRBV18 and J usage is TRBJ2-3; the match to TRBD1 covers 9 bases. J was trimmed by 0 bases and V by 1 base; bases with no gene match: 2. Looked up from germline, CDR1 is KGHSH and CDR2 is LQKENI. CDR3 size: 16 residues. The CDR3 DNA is TGTGCCAGCTCACCACGGGGGACAGGGAGCACAGATACGCAGTATTTT. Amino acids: CASSPRGTGSTDTQYF.

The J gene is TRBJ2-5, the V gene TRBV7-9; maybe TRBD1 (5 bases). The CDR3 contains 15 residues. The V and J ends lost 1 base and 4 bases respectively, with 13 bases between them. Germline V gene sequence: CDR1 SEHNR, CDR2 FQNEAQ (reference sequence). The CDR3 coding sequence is TGTGCCAGCAGCTTAGGGGGCCAGGTCTCAGAGACCCAGTACTTC. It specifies CASSLGGQVSETQYF.

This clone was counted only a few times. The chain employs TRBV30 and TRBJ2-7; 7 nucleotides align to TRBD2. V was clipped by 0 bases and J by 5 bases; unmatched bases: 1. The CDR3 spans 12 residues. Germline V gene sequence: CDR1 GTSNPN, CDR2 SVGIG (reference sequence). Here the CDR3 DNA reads TGTGCCTGGAGTGTGGGAGGGCACGAGCAGTACGTC. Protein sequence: CAWSVGGHEQYV.

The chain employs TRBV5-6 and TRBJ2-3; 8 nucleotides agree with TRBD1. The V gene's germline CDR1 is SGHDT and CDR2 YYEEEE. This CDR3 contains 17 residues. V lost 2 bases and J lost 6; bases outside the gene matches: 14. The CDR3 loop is CASSFGAGGVLRDTQYF. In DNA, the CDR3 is TGTGCCAGCAGCTTCGGGGCAGGGGGCGTTTTGAGGGATACGCAGTATTTT. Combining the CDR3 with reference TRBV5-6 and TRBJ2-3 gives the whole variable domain DAGVTQSPTHLIKTRGQQVTLRCSPKSGHDTVSWYQQALGQGPQFIFQYYEEEERQRGNFPDRFSGHQFPNYSSELNVNALLLGDSALYLCASSFGAGGVLRDTQYFGPGTRLTVL.

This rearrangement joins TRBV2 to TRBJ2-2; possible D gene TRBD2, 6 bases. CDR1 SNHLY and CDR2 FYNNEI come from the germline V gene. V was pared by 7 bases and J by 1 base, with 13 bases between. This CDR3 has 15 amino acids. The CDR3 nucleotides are TGTGCCAGCATTAAGACTAGTCGGAACACCGGGGAGCTGTTTTTT. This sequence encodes CASIKTSRNTGELFF.

This CDR3 is CASSIPQGITEAFF. CDR3 DNA: TGTGCCAGTAGTATACCACAGGGCATCACTGAAGCTTTCTTT. The rearrangement uses TRBV19 and TRBJ1-1; possibly TRBD1 for D (6 bases). CDR1 is LNHDA and CDR2 is SQIVND in the germline V gene (reference sequence). V lost 2 bases, J lost 4 bases, and 11 bases lay in between. This CDR3 contains 14 residues.

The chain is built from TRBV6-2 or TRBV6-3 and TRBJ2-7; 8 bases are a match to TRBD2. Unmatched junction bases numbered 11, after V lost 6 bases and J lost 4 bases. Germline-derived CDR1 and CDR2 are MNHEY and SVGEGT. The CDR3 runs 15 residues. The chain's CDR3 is CASSPAGAGEYEQYV. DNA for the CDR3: TGTGCCAGCAGCCCCGCGGGAGCGGGAGAGTACGAGCAGTACGTC.

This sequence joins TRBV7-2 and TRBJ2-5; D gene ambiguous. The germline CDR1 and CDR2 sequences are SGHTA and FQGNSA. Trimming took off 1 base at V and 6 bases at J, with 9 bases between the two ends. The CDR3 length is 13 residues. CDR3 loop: CASSLEAEKTQYF. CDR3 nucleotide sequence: TGTGCCAGCAGCTTAGAAGCAGAAAAGACCCAGTACTTC.

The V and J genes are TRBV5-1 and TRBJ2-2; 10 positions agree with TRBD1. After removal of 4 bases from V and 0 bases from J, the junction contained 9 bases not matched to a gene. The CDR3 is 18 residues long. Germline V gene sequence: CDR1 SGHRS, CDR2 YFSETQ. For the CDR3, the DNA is TGCGCCAGCAGCCTTAGACAGGGGGCCCCCGCGAACACCGGGGAGCTGTTTTTT. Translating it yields CASSLRQGAPANTGELFF.

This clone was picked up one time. CDR3 region: CASSSRGETQYF. The CDR3 DNA reads TGTGCCAGCTCATCTAGAGGGGAGACCCAGTACTTC. The chain couples TRBV18 to TRBJ2-5; TRBD2 might be the D (5 bases). Trimming removed 5 bases from V and 5 bases from J, with 9 bases in between. Germline V gene sequence: CDR1 KGHSH, CDR2 LQKENI. The CDR3 is 12 residues long.

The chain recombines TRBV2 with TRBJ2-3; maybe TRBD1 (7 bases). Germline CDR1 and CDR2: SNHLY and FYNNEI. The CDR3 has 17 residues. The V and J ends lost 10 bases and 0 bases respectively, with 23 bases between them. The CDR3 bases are TGTGCCACCATTACGGACAGGTGGGGGGCTAGCACAGATACGCAGTATTTT. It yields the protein CATITDRWGASTDTQYF. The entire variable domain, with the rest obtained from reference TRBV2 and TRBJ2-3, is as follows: EPEVTQTPSHQVTQMGQEVILRCVPISNHLYFYWYRQILGQKVEFLVSFYNNEISEKSEIFDDQFSVERPDGSNFTLKIRSTKLEDSAMYFCATITDRWGASTDTQYFGPGTRLTVL.

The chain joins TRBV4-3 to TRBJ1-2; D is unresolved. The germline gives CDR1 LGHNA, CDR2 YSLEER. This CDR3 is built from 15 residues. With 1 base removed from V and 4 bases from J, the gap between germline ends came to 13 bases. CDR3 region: CASSQVPEAFYGYTF. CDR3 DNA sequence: TGCGCCAGCAGCCAAGTTCCAGAAGCATTCTATGGCTACACCTTC.

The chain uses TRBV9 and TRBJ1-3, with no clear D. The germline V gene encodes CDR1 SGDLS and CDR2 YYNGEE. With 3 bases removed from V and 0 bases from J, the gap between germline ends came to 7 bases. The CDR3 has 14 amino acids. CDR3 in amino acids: CASSGHISGNTIYF. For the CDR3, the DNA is TGTGCCAGCAGCGGCCATATCTCTGGAAACACCATATATTTT.

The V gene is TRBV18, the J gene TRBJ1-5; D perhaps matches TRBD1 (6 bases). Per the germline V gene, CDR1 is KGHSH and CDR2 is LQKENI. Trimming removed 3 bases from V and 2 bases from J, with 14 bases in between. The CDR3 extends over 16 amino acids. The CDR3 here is CASSPAGARGNQPQHF. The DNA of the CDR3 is TGTGCCAGCTCACCTGCGGGGGCGCGCGGCAATCAGCCCCAGCATTTT.